This T cell receptor beta chain was recovered during a study of cytomegalovirus exposure and HLA in healthy donors (TCRdb year 2017). About the study as a whole: An earlier analysis of 550 to 700 of the donors reported more than 250 Gb of sequence data and 100 million to 130 million unique TCR beta sequences from some 180 million T cells. A later genetic analysis took genome-wide SNP genotypes for about 60% of the roughly 670 donors and used that subset as a discovery cohort. The study used immunosequencing to profile the T cell repertoires of under 700 subjects and linked those repertoires to cytomegalovirus serostatus. The study aimed to test whether cataloging public T cell receptors could reveal signatures of past pathogen exposure. In addition to the first cohort of around 670 subjects, a separate validation cohort of 120 different subjects was used. Roughly 300 gigabases of sequencing data and about 92 million unique TCR sequences made up an early release that covered 500 to 700 HLA-typed donors. Of the approximately 400 genotyped donors, over 65% fell in the genetic ancestry cluster associated with self-reported Caucasian donors. A later analysis re-examined previously published TCR beta repertoires from more than 650 donors and added high-resolution HLA genotyping to investigate patterns of TCR occurrence. The study combined high-throughput TCR immunosequencing, statistical association of individual TCRs with disease status, and machine learning to predict cytomegalovirus infection status. An earlier analysis of about 620 of the donors applied high-throughput TCR beta sequencing to assess whether each TCR beta V gene segment acted as functional or pseudogenic. Both class I and class II loci were covered by HLA typing, at four-digit resolution. Rather than drawing on any new phenotypic data, the later analysis identified candidate immune exposures from TCR beta sequences and the way those sequences occurred across donors. Because of strong linkage in the cohort, four to six DR-DQ haplotypes were treated as single units for association and clustering. Donor age, sex, ethnicity and CMV serostatus were collected together with the repertoire data. The number of donors typed differed by locus, with roughly 620-630 for A, B, C, DRB1 and DQB1, 522 for DQA1, 606 for DPA1, and about 450 for DPB1. Every discovery cohort repertoire had been produced on one sequencing platform. Across some 400 genotyped donors of the cohort, an average of roughly 230,000 unique TCR beta nucleotide sequences per donor were sequenced, and approximately 19% of those sequences were non-productive.

General findings and caveats noted by the study authors: According to the authors, the approach could potentially be generalized to other disease states and immunological phenotypes. This cohort had only TCR beta chains sequenced, and the lack of alpha or paired-chain data limited which features could be detected. In an earlier analysis of over 550 of the donors, most TCR beta V segments were observed in productive rearrangements about 87% or about 30% of the time, broadly matching IMGT annotations. About 17 rarely observed V segments, including chromosome 9 orphons, were excluded from the earlier analysis of a few hundred of the donors because counts were too low. Most TCR sequences were seen in very few donors, while some public TCRs were found in many individuals. An association between a missense DCLRE1C variant and V-gene and J-gene trimming of TCR beta chains was found in a later genetic analysis and replicated in an independent cohort. A later genetic analysis reported fewer N-insertions in productive TCRs among donors in an Asian-associated ancestry cluster than the approximately 670-donor mean. Cytomegalovirus status was reported to be diagnosed by the classifier with high specificity and sensitivity in both the original and validation cohorts. According to a later analysis, most CMV-associated TCR beta chains appeared to be HLA-restricted, and the HLA associations seemed to be driven largely by CMV exposure. Because some donors lacked HLA typing at each locus, the association tests relied only on the typed subset. Linkage disequilibrium might explain the correlated functional status among segregating V segments, but an unknown experimental factor could not be ruled out. Because the 87-base-pair reads could not distinguish some IMGT-functional V segments, including TRBV6-2 and TRBV6-3, those segments were excluded. A later analysis reported that several top co-occurrence clusters appeared linked to parvovirus B19, influenza, CMV and Epstein-Barr virus. When HLA alleles, especially DR and DQ, strongly co-occurred, TCR associations were difficult to assign to individual alleles. In a later analysis, the rate of TCR association differed among HLA loci, with DRB1 alleles having the most associated TCRs and HLA-C alleles having the fewest. A few of the identified cytomegalovirus-associated TCR beta chains were confirmed in vitro to be specific for cytomegalovirus antigens. Immune exposure information for the cohort was limited to CMV serostatus. A further reported finding was that TCR beta sequences accurately predicted the HLA-A and HLA-B alleles for most subjects in the first cohort. In the study, approximately 160 TCR beta chains were listed as associated with cytomegalovirus. A group of highly shared sequence variants was considered likely to be a technical artifact of the sequencing pipeline. Roughly uniform sequencing depth across donors was assumed in presence/absence analyses, although this assumption may not hold. In a later analysis, HLA-associated TCR beta chains showed more clonal expansion and lower generation probabilities than non-associated chains that were equally common. At a false discovery rate of 0.05, a later analysis linked 16,951 TCR beta sequences to specific HLA alleles.

Inclusive of the bounding cysteine and phenylalanine, the CDR3 is 15 residues long. The DNA shown is the 45-base CDR3, in frame from base 1. The germline V gene gives CDR1 as SGDLS and CDR2 as YYNGEE. Compared with germline, V lacks 4 bases and J lacks 1 base; bases without a gene match: 7. With respect to this clone: The specificity of this receptor is unknown.

The cohort comprised 666 healthy bone marrow donors. At the time of sampling, all cohort members were nominally healthy, though unrecorded immune exposures were likely present. The donor tested CMV seropositive and was one of the 289 seropositive cohort members. A peripheral blood sample was provided by each donor, and peripheral blood mononuclear cells were used for TCR beta sequencing. Genomic DNA was extracted from the blood cell samples with the Qiagen DNeasy Blood Extraction Kit. To prepare the library, the immunoSEQ multiplex PCR assay was applied. The multiplex PCR relied on a mix of 60 forward primers for TCR Vbeta segments and 13 reverse primers for TCR Jbeta segments. Amplification of the CDR3 region of rearranged TCR beta genes was performed with a multiplex PCR assay on genomic DNA. The Illumina HiSeq System was used to sequence the amplified TCR beta libraries as 87-base-pair reads. The original pipeline was this. In a later analysis, 80 million or so unique TCR beta chains were counted across the 500 to 850 repertoires, and around 10 million of these chains were shared by at least two donors. A nearest-neighbor algorithm error-corrected the raw reads and collapsed the reads into unique sequences, merging closely related sequences to remove PCR and sequencing errors. Alignment of CDR3 sequences to IMGT reference sequences was used to assign V, D and J gene segments. Each retained sequence needed at least a six-nucleotide match to both a V gene segment and a J gene segment. A rearrangement counted as productive if the CDR3 had no stop codons and remained in frame with V and J, and every other rearrangement counted as non-productive. CDR3 was defined according to IMGT convention as the region running from the second conserved V-encoded cysteine to the conserved J-encoded phenylalanine. Sequences without an unambiguous match to a single V gene segment were excluded from the earlier analysis of approximately 600 of the donors. In an earlier analysis of a few hundred of the donors, a V segment was called functional when productive rearrangements were above 56.7%, and segregating when the standard deviation between donors exceeded 5%. A statistical classification framework was built for diagnosing cytomegalovirus status from the catalog of TCR beta chain sequences. V and J gene assignment, in a later analysis, came from comparing TCR nucleotide sequences with IMGT/GENE-DB human TR gene sequences. A later analysis assigned CDR3 sequences and most-parsimonious VDJ recombination scenarios with the TCRdist pipeline. In a later analysis, each TCR beta chain was defined by its CDR3 amino acid sequence together with its V-gene family, and reads without a unique V-gene family were excluded. To address suspected cross-contamination and a sequencing artifact, a later analysis removed over 500 highly shared, low-generation-probability nucleotide sequences. In a later analysis, a clonal expansion index was calculated for each public chain from normalized within-repertoire ranks of inferred template counts. In a later analysis, generation probabilities were computed using a VDJ recombination model fitted to out-of-frame rearrangements, and the results were checked against IGoR. In a later analysis, hypergeometric tests were used to score TCR-TCR, TCR-HLA and TCR-CMV co-occurrence, with a repertoire-size bias correction applied to TCR pairs. A later analysis estimated false discovery rates by permuting HLA or CMV assignments 20 times. In a later analysis, co-occurring TCRs were grouped using DBSCAN, and TCRdist sequence similarity was added for clustering within HLA-allele-positive subsets. For co-occurrence clustering, repertoires with fewer than 30,000 or more than 120,000 public chains were excluded, along with roughly 5 repertoires with anomalous nucleotide sharing. The immuneACCESS repertoire file appears here via TCRdb, limited to in-frame rearrangements. These files lack a portion of the clones; in checked studies, under half of the deficit traces to unresolved V genes, and the cause of the others is not known. V and J calls and clone size follow that table, whereas D and trimming were derived from the DNA. The sample's clone listing holds more than 50,000 clones. Together, the top ten hold about an eighth of the sample.

The sample consisted of PBMCs. The chain is assembled from TRBV9 and TRBJ1-1; TRBD1 aligns with 7 central bases. The clonotype comes from a man between 18 and 35 years old in good health and CMV-seropositive. The CDR3 has the sequence CASSPQTGKNTEAFF. In nucleotides, the sequence is TGTGCCAGCAGCCCGCAGACAGGGAAGAACACTGAAGCTTTCTTT.